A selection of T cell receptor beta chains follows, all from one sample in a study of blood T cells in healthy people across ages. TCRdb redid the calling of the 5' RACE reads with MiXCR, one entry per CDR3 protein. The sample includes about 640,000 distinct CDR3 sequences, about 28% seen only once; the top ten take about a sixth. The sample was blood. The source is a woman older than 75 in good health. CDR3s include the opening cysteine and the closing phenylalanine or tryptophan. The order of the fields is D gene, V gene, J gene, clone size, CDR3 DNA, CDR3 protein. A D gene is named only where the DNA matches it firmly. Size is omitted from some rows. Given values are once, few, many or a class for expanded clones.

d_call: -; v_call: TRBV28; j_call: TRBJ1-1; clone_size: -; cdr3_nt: TGTGCCAGCAGTAAAACGTTGGTCGCTGAAGCTTTCTTT; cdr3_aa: CASSKTLVAEAFF
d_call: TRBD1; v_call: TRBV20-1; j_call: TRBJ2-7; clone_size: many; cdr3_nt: TGCAGTGCTAGAGGGGACAGGGCCAACGAGCAGTACTTC; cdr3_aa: CSARGDRANEQYF
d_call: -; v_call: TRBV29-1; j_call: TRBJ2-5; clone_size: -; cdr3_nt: TGCAGCGTGGGAAGCAGGGCCCAGGAGACCCAGTACTTC; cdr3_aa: CSVGSRAQETQYF
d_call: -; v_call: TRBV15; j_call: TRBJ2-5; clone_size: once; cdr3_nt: TGTGCCACCAGCAGAGATTTCCAGGTCCAGCAGTACTTC; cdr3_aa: CATSRDFQVQQYF
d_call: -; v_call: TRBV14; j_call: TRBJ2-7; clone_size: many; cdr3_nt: TGTGCCAGCAGCCAAGCGTATAAAAGGCAGTACTTC; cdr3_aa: CASSQAYKRQYF
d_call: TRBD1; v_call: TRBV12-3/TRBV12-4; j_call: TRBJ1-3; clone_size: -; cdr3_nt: TGTGCCAGCAGTTTAAGGACAGGGGGGTCGGGAAACACCATGTATTTT; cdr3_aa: CASSLRTGGSGNTMYF
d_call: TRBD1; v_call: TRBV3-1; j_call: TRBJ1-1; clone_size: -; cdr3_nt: TGTGCCAGCAGCCGGGCGGGCCAGGGGGCGCTGAGTGAAGCTTTCTTT; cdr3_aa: CASSRAGQGALSEAFF
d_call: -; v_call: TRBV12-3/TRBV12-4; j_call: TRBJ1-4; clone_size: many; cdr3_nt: TGTGCCAGCAGACCCCGTCCGGGGGGTACCGCAACTAATGAAAAACTGTTTTTT; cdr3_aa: CASRPRPGGTATNEKLFF
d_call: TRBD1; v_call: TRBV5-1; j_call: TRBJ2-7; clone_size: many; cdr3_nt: TGCGCCAGCAGCCCCCGGACAGGGTCCGCAATAAGCTACGAGCAGTACTTC; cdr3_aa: CASSPRTGSAISYEQYF
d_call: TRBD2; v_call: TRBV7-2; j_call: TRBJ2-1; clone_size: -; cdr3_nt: TGTGCCAGCAGCCCGGGGACTAGCGTAGATGAGCAGTTCTTC; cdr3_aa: CASSPGTSVDEQFF